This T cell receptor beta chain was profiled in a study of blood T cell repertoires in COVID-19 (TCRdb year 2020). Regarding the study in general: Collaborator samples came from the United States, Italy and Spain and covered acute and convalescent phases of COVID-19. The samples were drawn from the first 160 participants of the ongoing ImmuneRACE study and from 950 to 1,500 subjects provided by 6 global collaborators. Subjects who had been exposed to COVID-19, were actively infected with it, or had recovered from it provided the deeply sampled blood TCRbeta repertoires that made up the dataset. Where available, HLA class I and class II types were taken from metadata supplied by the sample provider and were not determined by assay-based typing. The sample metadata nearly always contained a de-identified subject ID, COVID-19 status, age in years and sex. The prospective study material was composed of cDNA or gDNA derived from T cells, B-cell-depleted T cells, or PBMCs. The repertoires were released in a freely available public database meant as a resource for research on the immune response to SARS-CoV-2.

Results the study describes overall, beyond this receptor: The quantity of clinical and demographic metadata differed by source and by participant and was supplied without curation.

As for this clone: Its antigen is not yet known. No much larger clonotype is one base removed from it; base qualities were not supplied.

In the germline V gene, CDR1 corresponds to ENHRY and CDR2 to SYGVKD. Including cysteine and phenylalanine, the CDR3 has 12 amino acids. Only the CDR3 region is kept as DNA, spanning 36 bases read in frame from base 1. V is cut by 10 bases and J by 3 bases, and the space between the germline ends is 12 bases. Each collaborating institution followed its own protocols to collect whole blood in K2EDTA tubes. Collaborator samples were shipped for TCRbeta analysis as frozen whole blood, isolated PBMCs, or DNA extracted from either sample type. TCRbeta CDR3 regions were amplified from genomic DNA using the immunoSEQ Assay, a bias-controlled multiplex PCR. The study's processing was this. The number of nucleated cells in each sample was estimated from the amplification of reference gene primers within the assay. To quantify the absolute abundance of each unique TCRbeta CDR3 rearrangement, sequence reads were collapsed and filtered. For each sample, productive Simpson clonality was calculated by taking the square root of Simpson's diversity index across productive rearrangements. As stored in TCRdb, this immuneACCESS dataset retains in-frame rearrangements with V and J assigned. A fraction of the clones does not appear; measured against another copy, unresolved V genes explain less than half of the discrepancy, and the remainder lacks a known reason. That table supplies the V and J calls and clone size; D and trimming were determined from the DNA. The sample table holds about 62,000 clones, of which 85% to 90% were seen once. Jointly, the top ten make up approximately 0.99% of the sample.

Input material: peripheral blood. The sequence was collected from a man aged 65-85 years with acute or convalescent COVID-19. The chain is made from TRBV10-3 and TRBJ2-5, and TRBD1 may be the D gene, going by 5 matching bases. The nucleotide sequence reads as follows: TGTGCCACTAGGGGTGGAGAAGAGACCCAGTACTTC. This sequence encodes CATRGGEETQYF.